Given below is one T cell receptor (beta chain) in context. Its specificity is not known. It was one heparinised blood draw, averaging roughly 120 mL, that each donor gave. Since all of the isolated RNA was reverse transcribed, expressed TCRB transcripts were what got sequenced. Generated by immunoSEQ multiplex PCR, the TCRdb table keeps only in-frame clones and is missing some. The sample lists approximately 150,000 clones, approximately 9.1% occurring once. This entry comes from a study of beta chain features in type 1 diabetes. Study-level results: Equally in patients and controls, PCR might preferentially amplify shorter templates. Fewer junction insertions and more nucleotide deletions appeared in type 1 diabetes patients. People with Type 1 diabetes carried modestly yet significantly shorter TCRB CDR3s in all four CD4+ subsets.

J lost 6 bases, V lost 6 bases, and 12 bases had no gene match. The CDR3 consists of 17 residues. Germline CDR1 SNHLY, CDR2 FYNNEI. The TCR comes from a woman younger than 35 in good health. The specimen sequenced was central memory CD4+ T cells from blood. V usage is TRBV2 and J usage is TRBJ2-1; 12 nucleotides agree with TRBD2. The CDR3 DNA reads TGTGCCAGCAGCGTTGAAATAGCTAGCGGGGGGGCCAATGAGCAGTTCTTC. This sequence encodes CASSVEIASGGANEQFF.